A selection of T cell receptor beta chains follows, all from one sample in a study of blood T cell repertoires in COVID-19. TCRdb's copy holds only in-frame clones and misses some; the assay was immunoSEQ multiplex PCR. The top ten hold 3.4% of the sample, which has around 94,000 clones, about 82% seen once. Sequencing was carried out using peripheral blood. The source of these receptors is a man aged 45-60 years with acute or convalescent COVID-19. The CDR3 runs from the conserved cysteine through the conserved F or W. The D gene is left open where the match is weak. Clone size, where shown, is once, few, many, or a class for clones that have expanded.

v_gene: TRBV7-2
j_gene: TRBJ2-1
abundance: once
d_gene: TRBD2
CDR3nt: TGTGCCAGCAGCCACGGGACTAGCGGGAAGTATGAGCAGTTCTTC
CDR3aa: CASSHGTSGKYEQFF

v_gene: TRBV10-3
j_gene: TRBJ1-1
abundance: few
d_gene: .
CDR3nt: TGTGCCATCAGTCAACGCTCGGACAGAAACACTGAAGCTTTCTTT
CDR3aa: CAISQRSDRNTEAFF

v_gene: TRBV2
j_gene: TRBJ1-1
abundance: few
d_gene: .
CDR3nt: TGTGCCAGCAGTGACTCGGCTGGGCAGGGAAGGACTGAAGCTTTCTTT
CDR3aa: CASSDSAGQGRTEAFF

v_gene: TRBV19
j_gene: TRBJ2-1
abundance: .
d_gene: TRBD1
CDR3nt: TGTGCCAGTAGCTCGGGACAGGAGACTTACAATGAGCAGTTCTTC
CDR3aa: CASSSGQETYNEQFF

v_gene: TRBV5-1
j_gene: TRBJ1-6
abundance: .
d_gene: .
CDR3nt: TGCGCCAGCAGCTTGGACAGGGACTATAATTCACCCCTCCACTTT
CDR3aa: CASSLDRDYNSPLHF

v_gene: TRBV27
j_gene: TRBJ2-5
abundance: once
d_gene: .
CDR3nt: TGTGCCAGCAGTTTTGGCCAGGCTGAGACCCAGTACTTC
CDR3aa: CASSFGQAETQYF

v_gene: TRBV27
j_gene: TRBJ1-1
abundance: .
d_gene: TRBD1
CDR3nt: TGTGCCAGCAGTCAAAACCCGGGACAGCCTTCGAACACTGAAGCTTTCTTT
CDR3aa: CASSQNPGQPSNTEAFF

v_gene: TRBV4-3
j_gene: TRBJ2-2
abundance: .
d_gene: TRBD2
CDR3nt: TGCGCCAGCAGCCAGACTAGCGGGTACGGGGAGCTGTTTTTT
CDR3aa: CASSQTSGYGELFF

v_gene: TRBV28
j_gene: TRBJ1-4
abundance: .
d_gene: .
CDR3nt: TGTGCCAGCAGTTCCTCAGGTCCGGAAAAACTGTTTTTT
CDR3aa: CASSSSGPEKLFF

v_gene: TRBV28
j_gene: TRBJ2-5
abundance: .
d_gene: TRBD2
CDR3nt: TGTGCCAGCCGTGGGCCTAGCGGAGGGGAGACCCAGTACTTC
CDR3aa: CASRGPSGGETQYF

v_gene: TRBV19
j_gene: TRBJ2-7
abundance: .
d_gene: .
CDR3nt: TGTGCCAGTAGTATAGGTGCTAGCGAAACCTACGAGCAGTACTTC
CDR3aa: CASSIGASETYEQYF

v_gene: TRBV27
j_gene: TRBJ1-4
abundance: .
d_gene: .
CDR3nt: TGTGCCAGCAGTCTCGGTTTACAGGGCACAGCAAATGAAAAACTGTTTTTT
CDR3aa: CASSLGLQGTANEKLFF

v_gene: TRBV6-2/TRBV6-3
j_gene: TRBJ2-7
abundance: few
d_gene: .
CDR3nt: TGTGCCTGCAGTAGTCAGGGGGGCGCTTCCTACGAGCAGTACTTC
CDR3aa: CACSSQGGASYEQYF

v_gene: TRBV11-2
j_gene: TRBJ1-1
abundance: once
d_gene: .
CDR3nt: TGTGCCAGCAGCTTAATGGCGAGGGCTGCTTTCTTT
CDR3aa: CASSLMARAAFF

v_gene: TRBV27
j_gene: TRBJ2-1
abundance: .
d_gene: TRBD1
CDR3nt: TGTGCCAGCAGCACTGCCGAACAGGGGGGTTACAATGAGCAGTTCTTC
CDR3aa: CASSTAEQGGYNEQFF

v_gene: TRBV7-8
j_gene: TRBJ2-5
abundance: .
d_gene: TRBD1
CDR3nt: TGTGCCAGCAGCTTAATATGGGACAGGGGAGAGACCCAGTACTTC
CDR3aa: CASSLIWDRGETQYF

v_gene: TRBV7-2
j_gene: TRBJ2-1
abundance: .
d_gene: TRBD2
CDR3nt: TGTGCCAGCAGCTTAAGGGTAGCGGGGGGGCGTGAGCAGTTCTTC
CDR3aa: CASSLRVAGGREQFF

v_gene: TRBV19
j_gene: TRBJ1-4
abundance: .
d_gene: .
CDR3nt: TGTGCCAGTAGTCCCCGACAGGCTAATGAAAAACTGTTTTTT
CDR3aa: CASSPRQANEKLFF

v_gene: TRBV4-1
j_gene: TRBJ2-6
abundance: .
d_gene: .
CDR3nt: TGCGCCAGCACCACCGGGAGTTCTGGGGCCAACGTCCTGACTTTC
CDR3aa: CASTTGSSGANVLTF

v_gene: TRBV7-2
j_gene: TRBJ2-7
abundance: few
d_gene: TRBD1
CDR3nt: TGTGCCAGCAGCGTACAGGGGAGTGGGCCCTACGAGCAGTACTTC
CDR3aa: CASSVQGSGPYEQYF

v_gene: TRBV10-3
j_gene: TRBJ2-7
abundance: .
d_gene: TRBD1
CDR3nt: TGTGCCATCAGTGAGAAGCTAGGACAGGGAATCCACGAGCAGTACTTC
CDR3aa: CAISEKLGQGIHEQYF

v_gene: TRBV4-3
j_gene: TRBJ2-3
abundance: .
d_gene: .
CDR3nt: TGCGCCAGCAGCCAAGATGGGTACTATACAGATACGCAGTATTTT
CDR3aa: CASSQDGYYTDTQYF

v_gene: TRBV19
j_gene: TRBJ2-3
abundance: .
d_gene: .
CDR3nt: TGTGCCAGTAGTATAGCGGGGAGCGTAGATACGCAGTATTTT
CDR3aa: CASSIAGSVDTQYF

v_gene: TRBV28
j_gene: TRBJ1-1
abundance: .
d_gene: .
CDR3nt: TGTGCCAGCAGTTTATCCCCAGCGGGGAACACTGAAGCTTTCTTT
CDR3aa: CASSLSPAGNTEAFF